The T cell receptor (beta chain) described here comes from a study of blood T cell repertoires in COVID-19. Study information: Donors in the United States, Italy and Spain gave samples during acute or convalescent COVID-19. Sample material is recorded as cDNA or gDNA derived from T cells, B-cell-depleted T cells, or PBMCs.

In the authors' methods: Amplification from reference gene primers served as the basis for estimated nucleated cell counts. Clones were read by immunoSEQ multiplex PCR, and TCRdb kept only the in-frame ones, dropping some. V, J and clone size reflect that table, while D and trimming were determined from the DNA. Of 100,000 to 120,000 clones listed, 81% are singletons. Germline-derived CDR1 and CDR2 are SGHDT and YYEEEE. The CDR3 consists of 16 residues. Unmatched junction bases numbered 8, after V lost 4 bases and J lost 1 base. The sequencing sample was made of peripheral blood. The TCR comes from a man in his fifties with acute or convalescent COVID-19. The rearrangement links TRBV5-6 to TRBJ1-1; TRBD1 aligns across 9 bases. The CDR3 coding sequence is TGTGCCAGCAGCCCAATGAAGGGACAGGGGAACACTGAAGCTTTCTTT. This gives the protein CASSPMKGQGNTEAFF.